This TCR beta chain was captured by sequencing in a study of CD8+ T cells in alopecia areata. Study-wide points: Higher clonality and more expanded CD8+ clones appeared in lesional than normal scalp. Scalp repertoires also include resident alphabeta T cells from normal skin.

Treatment reported: oral pan-JAK inhibitor, 5-10 mg twice daily. As for this clone: Its antigen is as yet unknown.

Sequencing templates came from extracted RNA that was reverse transcribed into cDNA. Sequenced by immunoSEQ multiplex PCR; TCRdb stores in-frame clones only, minus some. The profile shows fewer than 250,000 clones, roughly 40% of them singletons. Germline V gives CDR1 LNHNV, CDR2 YYDKDF (reference sequence). The V and J ends lost 5 bases and 5 bases respectively, with 15 bases between them. The length of the CDR3 is 14 residues. The chain carries TRBV15 and TRBJ2-5; D is unclear. Specimen: CD4+ T cells sorted from blood, collected around week 37, from a patient treated with tofacitinib. The sequence was collected from a human donor with alopecia areata. The CDR3 coding sequence is TGTGCCACCAGCGACCGTTTGGGCTGGGAGACCCAGTACTTC. Amino acid sequence: CATSDRLGWETQYF.